A single sample is the source of the 4 T cell receptor beta chains below, sequenced in a study of blood T cells in healthy people across ages. Sample-barcoded 5' priming and a J-beta primer mix drove a second PCR of roughly 7 to 11 cycles. MiXCR was run by TCRdb on the 5' RACE reads, yielding one entry per CDR3 protein. The data show 710,000 or so distinct CDR3 sequences, 22% seen once. The sample comprised blood. The receptors here all came from a man in his 70s in good health.

CDR3 sequence reads: CASSQGHGMAGTRAYNEQFF. The CDR3 DNA reads TGCGCCAGCAGCCAAGGTCACGGCATGGCCGGGACTAGAGCCTACAATGAGCAGTTCTTC. V is TRBV4-1 and J is TRBJ2-1, with 8 bases aligning to TRBD2. Germline-derived CDR1 and CDR2 are MGHRA and YSYEKL. After removal of 1 base from V and 2 bases from J, the junction contained 16 bases not matched to a gene. The CDR3 sequence is 20 residues long.

Turning to this clonotype: This could be a read error, since a much larger clone is one nucleotide away. The J gene is TRBJ2-5, the V gene TRBV28, with D possibly being TRBD1 (6 bases). The V gene's germline CDR1 is MDHEN and CDR2 SYDVKM. The CDR3 sequence is 14 residues long. The CDR3 DNA sequence: TGTGCCAGCAGCCTTCGGTGGGGACAAGAGACCCAGAACTTC. Its protein is CASSLRWGQETQNF.

This clonotype was counted a few times. This rearrangement joins TRBV10-3 to TRBJ1-5; D is unresolved. The CDR3 is 14 residues long. The V end lost 0 bases, the J end lost 3 bases, and 6 bases lay between the germline ends. Germline assignment: CDR1 ENHRY and CDR2 SYGVKD. The CDR3 loop is CAISESGPNQPQHF. CDR3 nucleotides: TGTGCCATCAGTGAGTCAGGGCCCAATCAGCCCCAGCATTTT.

The chain carries TRBV29-1 and TRBJ2-5; D perhaps matches TRBD1 (5 bases). The CDR3 sequence is 11 residues long. V was clipped by 7 bases and J by 4 bases, with 10 bases between them. The V gene's germline CDR1 is SQVTM and CDR2 ANQGSEA. CDR3 region: CSAQDRETQYF. The CDR3 coding sequence is TGCAGCGCACAGGACCGAGAGACCCAGTACTTC.